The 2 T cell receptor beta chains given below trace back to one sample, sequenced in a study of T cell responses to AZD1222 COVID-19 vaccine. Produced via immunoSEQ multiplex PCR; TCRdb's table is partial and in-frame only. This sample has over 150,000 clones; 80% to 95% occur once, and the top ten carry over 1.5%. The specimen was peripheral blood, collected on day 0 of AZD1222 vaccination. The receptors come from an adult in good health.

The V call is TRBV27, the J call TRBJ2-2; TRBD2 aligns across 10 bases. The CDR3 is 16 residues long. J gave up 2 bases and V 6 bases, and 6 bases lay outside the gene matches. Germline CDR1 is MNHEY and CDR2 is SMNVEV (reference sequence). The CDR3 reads CASSPSGRVNTGELFF. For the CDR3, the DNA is TGTGCCAGCAGCCCTAGCGGGAGAGTTAACACCGGGGAGCTGTTTTTT.

The CDR3 nucleotides are TGTGCCAGCAGCCTCCTAAGACTGGGCATCAATGAGCAGTTCTTC. The encoded protein is CASSLLRLGINEQFF. The V call is TRBV6-5, the J call TRBJ2-1; D unclear. CDR3 length: 15 amino acids. Germline CDR1 and CDR2: MNHEY and SVGAGI. The V and J ends lost 6 bases and 6 bases respectively, with 18 bases between them.